This T cell receptor (beta chain) was sequenced during a study of blood T cell repertoires in COVID-19. Study in general: COVID-19 samples, acute and convalescent, were from the United States, Italy and Spain. In each case, the material was cDNA or gDNA derived from T cells, B-cell-depleted T cells, or PBMCs.

Study processing details: Scientists estimated how many nucleated cells there were by amplifying reference gene primers. The repertoire was sequenced with immunoSEQ multiplex PCR; TCRdb's copy has only in-frame clones and lacks some. D and trimming were read from the DNA, whereas the V and J calls and clone size are those reported in that table. The repertoire consists of around 210,000 clones, with roughly 85% occurring once and the leading ten covering 5.1%. Material for sequencing was peripheral blood. This clonotype was sampled from a man aged 45 to 65 with COVID-19, enrolled during active disease.

The CDR3 DNA sequence: TGTGCCTGGAGGGGGGGGCCAAGACAGGGGTCTTCCTACGAGCAGTACTTC. Protein: CAWRGGPRQGSSYEQYF. J is TRBJ2-7 and V is TRBV30, with D maybe TRBD1 (8 bases). The CDR3 has 17 amino acids. The V gene lost 3 bases and the J gene lost 1 base, with 22 bases spanning the gap. Per germline, CDR1 GTSNPN and CDR2 SVGIG (reference sequence).